This TCR beta chain was recorded in a study of T cells in tumors after PD-1 blockade (dated by TCRdb to the late 2010s). With regard to the full study: Patients with prior checkpoint blockade, systemic immunosuppressant use, or recent radiotherapy or other anti-cancer therapy within 4 weeks were excluded. Patients were treated with either pembrolizumab 200 mg every 3 weeks or cemiplimab 350 mg every 2 weeks. Some patients also continued taking vismodegib 150 mg daily during anti-PD-1 treatment. Peripheral blood samples averaged approximately 100,000 TCR templates (range about 22,000-260,000) and about 40,000 unique clonotypes. Paired single-cell RNA and TCR sequencing was performed on site-matched tumors from BCC or SCC patients before and after anti-PD-1 therapy. To compare clonotypes in blood and tumor, bulk TCR sequencing was done on 10 to 11 peripheral blood samples taken from roughly 5 patients. RECIST version 1.1 was the standard used to evaluate clinical response. The research as a whole found: Where the novel T cell clones came from was not determined, and possible sources could include lymphoid organs or rare unexpanded clones inside the tumor or in the tumor periphery. Approximately 44% of the TCR clonotypes from tumors also showed up in blood, and some novel exhausted tumor clones were present in pre-treatment blood, which suggests peripheral recruitment.

Taken with the paper, the label for time point translates to: after anti-PD-1 therapy. For bulk TCRbeta sequencing, genomic DNA was extracted from tumor biopsies or peripheral blood, and input amounts ranged from about 550 ng to 6,004 ng. Histologically proven advanced or metastatic basal or squamous cell carcinoma was present in all patients, all of whom were poor candidates for surgical resection. Of the roughly ten patients making up the basal cell carcinoma cohort, several underwent bulk tumor TCR sequencing. The immunoSEQ platform was used for deep TCRbeta sequencing. On the authors' methods: For further analysis, only productive rearrangements were exported from the immunoSEQ Analyzer. T cell phenotypes were assigned to bulk TCRbeta clonotypes by matching the clonotypes to single-cell RNA+TCR-seq clones that had the same TCRbeta sequence. Clone enrichment in tumor was computed as tumor frequency divided by PBMC frequency from bulk TCR sequencing. TCRs were sorted with GLIPH into specificity groups, meaning clusters of distinct TCRs that share CDR3 motifs and likely recognize common antigens. TCRdb retrieved this table from immuneACCESS and kept in-frame rearrangements only. Not all clones are present; in checked studies, unresolved V genes account for under half, and no reason is known for the remainder. The V and J calls and clone size come from that table; D and trimming were worked out from the DNA. The sample table contains almost 35,000 clones; only one count was recorded for 73% of them. The top ten clonotypes cover around 40% of the sample.

In the germline V gene, CDR1 corresponds to SGHDN and CDR2 to FVKESK. The CDR3 contains 15 residues, cysteine and phenylalanine counted. The retained sequence is limited to the CDR3, 45 bases, with the frame set at the first base. Between the V and J ends, shortened by 3 bases and 6 bases respectively, the junction contains 17 bases. As to this clone: Its recognized antigen is unknown. Per-nucleotide qualities are absent, and no much larger clonotype sits a single base away.

The clonotype comes from a human donor with basal cell carcinoma. The V gene is TRBV14 and the J gene is TRBJ1-1, with the identity of the D gene unclear. The sample here was PBMCs, taken after anti-PD-1 treatment. The base sequence is TGTGCCAGCAGCCAGACCCTTGGGCAAACGGCTGAAGCTTTCTTT. Its coded protein is CASSQTLGQTAEAFF.